Listed below are T cell receptor beta chains from one sample, sequenced in a study of T-cell memory formation after mild COVID-19. TCRdb reprocessed the 5' RACE reads with MiXCR, giving one entry per CDR3 protein. The repertoire holds roughly 450,000 distinct CDR3 sequences, with around a sixth as singletons. The material sequenced was PBMCs or a T cell subset sorted from them (not recorded which). All receptors derive from an adult woman who had mild COVID-19 (a few samples of this study predate the infection). Cell type and time point are not known. Both conserved end residues are part of each CDR3. The D gene is left open where the match is weak. Some rows mark clone size as missing; the rest say once, few, many or name a class of expanded clone.

cdr3_nt	cdr3_aa	clone_size	d_call	j_call	v_call
TGTGCCAGCAGCCAAGACAGGGTCGGCGTCAATGAGCAGTTCTTC	CASSQDRVGVNEQFF	many	.	TRBJ2-1	TRBV4-2
TGTGCCATCAGTGAGTCGTCGGCCCATGGCTACACCTTC	CAISESSAHGYTF	few	.	TRBJ1-2	TRBV10-3
TGTGCCAGCAGTTCCCAACTGGACACCCCGATGGCGTATGGCTACACCTTC	CASSSQLDTPMAYGYTF	few	.	TRBJ1-2	TRBV6-6
TGTGCTAGCAGCTTGGGGGCTAGCGGGGGCTACAATGAGCAGTTCTTC	CASSLGASGGYNEQFF	.	TRBD2	TRBJ2-1	TRBV7-7
TGTGCCAGCAGTCGTAACGGGGGTGACATTCAGTACTTC	CASSRNGGDIQYF	few	.	TRBJ2-4	TRBV12-3/TRBV12-4
TGCAGCGCCCCGGGACAGGGACGATCGGGGAATCATGGCTACACCTTC	CSAPGQGRSGNHGYTF	.	TRBD1	TRBJ1-2	TRBV29-1
TGTGCCAGCAGCCCTAAAGGACTAGCGGATTACAATGAGCAGTTCTTC	CASSPKGLADYNEQFF	many	TRBD2	TRBJ2-1	TRBV7-9
TGTGCCAGCTCACAGGGCCCCAGGGGGATGGACTATGGCTACACCTTC	CASSQGPRGMDYGYTF	.	TRBD1	TRBJ1-2	TRBV18
TGTGCTAGTGGTTTGATCCCGGGACAGGGGGCTCTGTACAATGAGCAGTTCTTC	CASGLIPGQGALYNEQFF	few	TRBD1	TRBJ2-1	TRBV12-5
TGTGCCAGCAGTTCAAGGACAGCCACTTACTCCTACAATGAGCAGTTCTTC	CASSSRTATYSYNEQFF	many	.	TRBJ2-1	TRBV7-2
TGTGCCAGCAGCTTACGATCGTGGACTAGCGGGAGAGAGACCCAGTACTTC	CASSLRSWTSGRETQYF	few	TRBD2	TRBJ2-5	TRBV11-2
TGTGCCAGCTCACCAGCGACAGGCTCCTACGAGCAGTACTTC	CASSPATGSYEQYF	many	.	TRBJ2-7	TRBV18
TGCAGTGTCCGTCCGGCCGGGATCTCCTACGAGCAGTACTTC	CSVRPAGISYEQYF	few	.	TRBJ2-7	TRBV20-1
TGTGCCAGCAGCTTAAATGGGGGGACAGCGGCTTTCTTT	CASSLNGGTAAFF	.	TRBD1	TRBJ1-1	TRBV7-3
TGCAGTGCATGGACAGGGGGTAACACCGGGGAGCTGTTTTTT	CSAWTGGNTGELFF	.	TRBD1	TRBJ2-2	TRBV20-1
TGTGCCAGCAGTCGCCCAGAGGGAGGCAGCACAGATACGCAGTATTTT	CASSRPEGGSTDTQYF	few	.	TRBJ2-3	TRBV12-3/TRBV12-4
TGTGCCAGCAAAGGGACAGGGGGCTACGAGCAGTACTTC	CASKGTGGYEQYF	.	TRBD1	TRBJ2-7	TRBV6-5
TGCGCCAGCAGCTGGGGGGAACGGGGCGGCCAAGAGACCCAGTACTTC	CASSWGERGGQETQYF	.	.	TRBJ2-5	TRBV5-1
TGTGCCAGCAGCAAAGTTCGGGGAAAGATGCCGTACCAACAGCCCCAGCATTTT	CASSKVRGKMPYQQPQHF	.	.	TRBJ1-5	TRBV21-1
TGCAGTGCCCCCCCTAGCGGGAGGTTTCACAATGAGCAGTTCTTC	CSAPPSGRFHNEQFF	few	TRBD2	TRBJ2-1	TRBV20-1
TGCGCCAGCAGTTTCCGACAGGGTAAGGACGAGCAGTACTTC	CASSFRQGKDEQYF	.	TRBD1	TRBJ2-7	TRBV5-1
TGTGCCATTGCGCAGCGAGATAGCACAGATACGCAGTATTTT	CAIAQRDSTDTQYF	many	.	TRBJ2-3	TRBV10-3
TGTGCCAGCACCGGCAGGGGCTCCCTCTCTGGGGCCAACGTCCTGACTTTC	CASTGRGSLSGANVLTF	few	.	TRBJ2-6	TRBV6-6
TGCAGTGCTAGACGCCAATCTAGCGGGAGCTCAGATACGCAGTATTTT	CSARRQSSGSSDTQYF	few	TRBD2	TRBJ2-3	TRBV20-1
TGTGCCAGCAACGAAGGGACTAGCGGGTACGAGCAGTACTTC	CASNEGTSGYEQYF	.	TRBD2	TRBJ2-7	TRBV6-5
TGTGCCACCAGTGACTTTAGCGCGGGTGGTAATCAGCCCCAGCATTTT	CATSDFSAGGNQPQHF	few	.	TRBJ1-5	TRBV24-1
TGTGCCAGCAGCAAGACAGGGGGTGCCTACAATGAGCAGTTCTTC	CASSKTGGAYNEQFF	many	TRBD1	TRBJ2-1	TRBV9
TGCAGCGTTGCTGCCAGGCTCTTCGAAGGGGATACGCAGTATTTT	CSVAARLFEGDTQYF	many	.	TRBJ2-3	TRBV29-1
TGTGCCACGGGGTGGCCCCCGAACAGGGGCTTTCGGGGCTACACCTTC	CATGWPPNRGFRGYTF	.	TRBD1	TRBJ1-2	TRBV2
TGTGCCAGCAGCTTTGAAGGCCACAAAGATACGCAGTATTTT	CASSFEGHKDTQYF	few	.	TRBJ2-3	TRBV7-3
TGTGCCACCAGTGTGGGGGACCGGTACCACGAGCAGTACTTC	CATSVGDRYHEQYF	.	.	TRBJ2-7	TRBV24-1
TGCAGCGTTGATACAGGGTTTGGACAAGAGACCCAGTACTTC	CSVDTGFGQETQYF	.	.	TRBJ2-5	TRBV29-1
TGTGCCAGCAGTGACGAGCCTGGGCAGCCCCAGCATTTT	CASSDEPGQPQHF	.	.	TRBJ1-5	TRBV2
TGTGCCAGCAGCAAGATGGGGACAGGGTCCTACGAGCAGTACTTC	CASSKMGTGSYEQYF	few	TRBD1	TRBJ2-7	TRBV7-9
TGTGCCAGCAGTATGTACAGGACAGACTCCTACGAGCAGTACTTC	CASSMYRTDSYEQYF	few	.	TRBJ2-7	TRBV12-3/TRBV12-4
TGTGCCAGCAGCTTAGAAGCGGACAGCGCAGATACGCAGTATTTT	CASSLEADSADTQYF	few	.	TRBJ2-3	TRBV7-6
TGTGCCAGCAGCGTTCGTACTAGCGGGCCTCCGCAAGAGACCCAGTACTTC	CASSVRTSGPPQETQYF	few	TRBD2	TRBJ2-5	TRBV9
TGTGCCAGCAGTCGGTCCTTAGCATCGGAGACCCAGTACTTC	CASSRSLASETQYF	.	.	TRBJ2-5	TRBV12-3/TRBV12-4
TGCGCCAGCAGCCAGATAGGGACAGATACGCAGTATTTT	CASSQIGTDTQYF	.	.	TRBJ2-3	TRBV4-1
TGTGCCAGCAGCTCCCCGTGGGGACAGATGGAGACCCAGTACTTC	CASSSPWGQMETQYF	.	TRBD1	TRBJ2-5	TRBV7-6
TGTGCCAGCAGCTTAGGCGGGACAGGGTTCGGTGAGACCCAGTACTTC	CASSLGGTGFGETQYF	few	TRBD1	TRBJ2-5	TRBV7-3
TGTGCCACGAACCCGGCAGAAAGGGCCTACGAGCAGTACTTC	CATNPAERAYEQYF	.	.	TRBJ2-7	TRBV24-1
TGTGCCAGCAGTCTGGACGGGACTAGCGTATCCTACAATGAGCAGTTCTTC	CASSLDGTSVSYNEQFF	.	TRBD2	TRBJ2-1	TRBV6-5
TGTGCCAGCTACCCTCCCGGGACATGGATGTCCAGCTCCTACAATGAGCAGTTCTTC	CASYPPGTWMSSSYNEQFF	.	.	TRBJ2-1	TRBV2
TGTGCCAGTTCACTAGCGGGCAAAAGCTACGAGCAGTACTTC	CASSLAGKSYEQYF	few	TRBD2	TRBJ2-7	TRBV19
TGTGCCAGCAGTCCCAGGGGGCTCCTAGACCCCCTCTACGAGCAGTACTTC	CASSPRGLLDPLYEQYF	few	TRBD1	TRBJ2-7	TRBV6-2/TRBV6-3
TGTGCCAGTAGTATGATCCAGGAGCGAGGGGGTGAGCAGTTCTTC	CASSMIQERGGEQFF	.	.	TRBJ2-1	TRBV19
TGTGCCAGCAGCCTGGACGCCTACTATGGCTACACCTTC	CASSLDAYYGYTF	.	.	TRBJ1-2	TRBV27
TGTGCCAGCAGCCAAGAGGACAGGGTGAGAGGCTACACCTTC	CASSQEDRVRGYTF	.	TRBD1	TRBJ1-2	TRBV3-1
TGCAGCGTAGGCGGGGGGATAAACACTGAAGCTTTCTTT	CSVGGGINTEAFF	.	.	TRBJ1-1	TRBV29-1
TGTGCCAGCAGTTCCGGCGGCCCGAATGGCTACACCTTC	CASSSGGPNGYTF	once	.	TRBJ1-2	TRBV12-3/TRBV12-4
TGTGCCACTACGGAGGGACGGAGCACAGATACGCAGTATTTT	CATTEGRSTDTQYF	few	.	TRBJ2-3	TRBV11-2
TGCGCCAGCAGCCAAGAGTGGCGGGGTGGCAGCTCCTACAATGAGCAGTTCTTC	CASSQEWRGGSSYNEQFF	few	.	TRBJ2-1	TRBV4-3
TGTGCCAGCAGTGGGGACTCCCCCTCGCAATTCTTC	CASSGDSPSQFF	few	.	TRBJ2-1	TRBV7-2
TGTGCCACCAGTGATCTCCGGACCCAAGAGACCCAGTACTTC	CATSDLRTQETQYF	few	.	TRBJ2-5	TRBV24-1
TGCGCCAGCAGCCCAGGTTCTGGGGCCAACGTCCTGACTTTC	CASSPGSGANVLTF	many	.	TRBJ2-6	TRBV5-1